This entry describes one T cell receptor beta chain. What it binds is unknown. In the same sample, other DNA sequences code for this CDR3. Naive CD8 cells, CD45RO-negative and positively selected for CCR7, excluded terminally differentiated effector memory CD45RA+ cells. Nashville, Tennessee was home to all donors, who were Caucasian adults. Original methodology: ImmunoSEQ sequences covered only the junction and lacked quality scores; filtering therefore differed. Measured with immunoSEQ multiplex PCR; TCRdb has only the in-frame clones, and not every one. V, J and clone size derive from that table, while D and trimming were established from the DNA sequence. This repertoire shows roughly 2,000,000 clones, approximately 94% found once; its top ten account for around 1.2%. These data belong to a study of shared clonotypes between healthy human individuals. Broader study findings: Rarefaction showed that sequencing of sorted subsets was incomplete (despite large depth).

The specimen sequenced was naive CD8+ T cells sorted from blood. The receptor comes from a man aged 18 to 29 in good health.

The CDR3 coding sequence is TGTGCCAGCAGTCCCCTCTCTGGAAACACCATATATTTT. Its protein product is CASSPLSGNTIYF. This chain joins TRBV27 and TRBJ1-3; D remains ambiguous. The CDR3 is made up of 13 amino acids. The germline CDR1 and CDR2 sequences are MNHEY and SMNVEV (reference sequence). V lost 5 bases and J 0 bases, leaving 5 bases between the germline ends.